This T cell receptor delta chain was found in a study of γδ T cells in repeated Plasmodium falciparum infection. The wider study: Donors were malaria-exposed Malian children or age- and gender-matched Australian children. Donors had four controlled P. falciparum NF54 infections over roughly 590 days. General study findings and limits: Over time and infection, Vgamma9/Vdelta2+ repertoires remained highly stable and polyclonal. In Vdelta2-negative, largely Vdelta1+, gammadelta repertoires, repeated controlled infections appeared to drive clonal selection waves.

Looked up from germline, CDR1 is TSWWSYY and CDR2 is QGS. This CDR3 has 25 amino acids. The trim removed 0 bases at V and 2 bases at J, leaving 30 bases unmatched. In the case of this clone: Its cognate antigen is unknown. This sequence is one base from a far larger clone and is likely a read error. Other DNA variants within this sample encode the same CDR3.

Vgamma9/Vdelta2+ and Vdelta2-negative gammadelta T cells were flow-sorted from PBMC for bulk sequencing. TCRdb applied CATT to the multiplex PCR reads for clone calling. The table shows approximately 50,000 delta-chain clones, with about 1.9% occurring only once. The TCR was taken from a pool of human donors (malaria-infected and uninfected, not separated). The V gene is TRDV1, the J gene TRDJ1; 10 bases agree with TRDD3. The J gene, left out of TCRdb, was set here by checking the DNA against germline. Sequencing was performed on gamma-delta T cells from blood. CDR3 loop: CALGELLRGATLLGDYWGFTDKLIF. The CDR3 DNA follows: TGTGCTCTTGGGGAACTTTTGAGAGGAGCTACTTTACTGGGGGATTACTGGGGGTTTACCGATAAACTCATCTTT.